This T cell receptor (beta chain) comes out of a study of OX40 agonist ivuxolimab in advanced cancers. Sequencing was performed with immunoSEQ multiplex PCR; in TCRdb, only in-frame clones are kept and a portion is missing. In the table there are roughly 80,000 clones, around four fifths of which are singletons. Autoimmune disease history or systemic immunosuppression meant exclusion. CDR1 MNHEY and CDR2 SMNVEV come from the germline V gene (reference sequence). V lost 6 bases and J lost 1, with 6 bases in between. This CDR3 is built from 12 residues. Regarding the study as a whole: The study observed clonal expansion of CD4+ and CD8+ blood T cells by week 6 at 0.1 to 3.0 mg/kg. In the expanded peripheral T cells, antigen specificity was never determined.

To note about this clone: What it binds is unknown. Other DNA sequences in this sample translate to the same CDR3.

The sequences come from CD4+ or CD8+ T cells sorted from blood, collected in a trial of the OX40 agonist ivuxolimab. The chain has TRBV27 and TRBJ1-1; D is unclear. The clonotype originates from an adult with an advanced solid tumor such as melanoma, head and neck, liver or kidney cancer. CDR3 region: CASRGGNTEAFF. The CDR3 DNA reads TGTGCCAGCAGGGGCGGGAACACTGAAGCTTTCTTT.